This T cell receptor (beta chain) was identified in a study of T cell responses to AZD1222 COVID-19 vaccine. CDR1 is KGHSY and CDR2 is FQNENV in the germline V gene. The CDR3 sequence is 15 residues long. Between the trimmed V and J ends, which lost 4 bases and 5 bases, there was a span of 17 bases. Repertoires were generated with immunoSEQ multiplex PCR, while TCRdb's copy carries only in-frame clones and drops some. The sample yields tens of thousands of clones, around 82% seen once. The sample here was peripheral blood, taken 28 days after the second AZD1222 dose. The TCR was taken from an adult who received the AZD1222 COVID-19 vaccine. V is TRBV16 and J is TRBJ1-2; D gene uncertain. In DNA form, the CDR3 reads TGTGCCAGCAGCCCCGGGCGGGATTTCTGGTATGGCTACACCTTC. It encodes CASSPGRDFWYGYTF.